This T cell receptor (beta chain) was retrieved from a study of monozygotic twins with inflammatory bowel disease. The length of the CDR3 is 13 residues. CDR1 and CDR2 from the germline V gene are SQVTM and ANQGSEA. Researchers put TCRalpha and TCRbeta cDNA through two nested PCRs lasting approximately 16 and 9 cycles. TCRdb reprocessed the 5' RACE reads and reports one entry per CDR3 protein, with no DNA. The sample includes fewer than 400,000 distinct CDR3 sequences. The receptor comes from a human donor with ulcerative colitis or Crohn's disease, or a healthy co-twin of an affected twin (not recorded which). V is TRBV29-1 and J is TRBJ2-2. Sequenced: blood. The CDR3 sequence: CSVDWQNTGELFF.